The clone carrying this T cell receptor beta chain was detected a few times. Its cognate antigen is unknown. This CDR3 spans 16 amino acids. Germline V CDR1 and CDR2: MDHEN, SYDVKM. Trimming cost V 8 bases and J 7 bases, with 21 bases left between them. This entry comes from a study of T cells in localized non-small cell lung cancer. Study-level results: Measurement of T cell clonality placed uninvolved adjacent lung highest, above the level in tumor. Sequencing involved a lone tumor region, leaving heterogeneity possible. Of the top 100 tumor clones, median around 62 were in adjacent lung, some 30 among its top 100.

The repertoire was sequenced with immunoSEQ multiplex PCR; TCRdb's copy has only in-frame clones and lacks some. Altogether 7,000 to 8,500 clones are present, under 25% being singletons, with the ten largest covering 3.6%. The chain links TRBV28 to TRBJ1-6; no clear D. This sequence originates from a man aged 35-75 years with stage III squamous cell lung carcinoma. The sequences come from lung tumor tissue, collected before any cancer treatment. In DNA form, the CDR3 reads TGTGCCAGCTGTAATTCCGGGTCTCCGGGGAATTCACCCCTCCACTTT. It encodes CASCNSGSPGNSPLHF.